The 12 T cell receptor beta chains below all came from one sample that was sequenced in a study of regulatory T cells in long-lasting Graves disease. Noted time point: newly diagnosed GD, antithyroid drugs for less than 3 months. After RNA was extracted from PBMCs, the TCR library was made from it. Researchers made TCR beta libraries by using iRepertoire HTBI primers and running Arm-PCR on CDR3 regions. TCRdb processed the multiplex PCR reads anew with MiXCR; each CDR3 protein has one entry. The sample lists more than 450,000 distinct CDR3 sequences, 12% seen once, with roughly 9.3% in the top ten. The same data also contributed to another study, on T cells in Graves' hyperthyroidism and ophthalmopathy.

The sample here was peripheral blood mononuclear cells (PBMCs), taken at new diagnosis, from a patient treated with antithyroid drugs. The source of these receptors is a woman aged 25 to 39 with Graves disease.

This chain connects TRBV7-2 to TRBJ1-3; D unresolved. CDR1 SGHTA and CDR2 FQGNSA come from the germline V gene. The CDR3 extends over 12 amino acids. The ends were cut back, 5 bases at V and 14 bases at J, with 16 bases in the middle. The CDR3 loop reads CASSLSYGRVYF. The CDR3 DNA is TGTGCCAGCAGCCTTTCCTATGGACGTGTATATTTT.

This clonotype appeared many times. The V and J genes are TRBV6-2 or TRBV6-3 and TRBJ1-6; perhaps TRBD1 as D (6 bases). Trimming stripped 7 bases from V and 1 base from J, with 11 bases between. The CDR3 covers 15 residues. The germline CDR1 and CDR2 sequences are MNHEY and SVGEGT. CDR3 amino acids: CASTRGQSYNSPLHF. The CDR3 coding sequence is TGTGCCAGCACCCGCGGACAGTCCTATAATTCACCCCTCCACTTT.

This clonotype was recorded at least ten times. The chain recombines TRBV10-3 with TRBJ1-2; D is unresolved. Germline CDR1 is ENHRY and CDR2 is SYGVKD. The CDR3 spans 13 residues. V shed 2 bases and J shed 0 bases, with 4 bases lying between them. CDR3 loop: CAISEDANYGYTF. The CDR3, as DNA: TGTGCCATCAGTGAGGACGCTAACTATGGCTACACCTTC.

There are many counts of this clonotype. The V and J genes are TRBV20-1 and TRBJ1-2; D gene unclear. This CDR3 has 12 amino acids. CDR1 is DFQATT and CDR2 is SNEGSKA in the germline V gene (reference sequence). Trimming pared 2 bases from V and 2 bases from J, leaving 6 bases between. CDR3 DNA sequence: TGCAGTGCTAGACCTTCAAACTATGGCTACACCTTC. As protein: CSARPSNYGYTF.

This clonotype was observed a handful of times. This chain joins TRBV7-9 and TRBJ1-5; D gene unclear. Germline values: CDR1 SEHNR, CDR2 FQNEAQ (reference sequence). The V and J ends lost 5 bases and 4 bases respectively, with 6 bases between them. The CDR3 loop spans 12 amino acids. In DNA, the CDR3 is TGTGCCAGCAGCGTCGCGAATCAGCCCCAGCATTTT. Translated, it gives CASSVANQPQHF.

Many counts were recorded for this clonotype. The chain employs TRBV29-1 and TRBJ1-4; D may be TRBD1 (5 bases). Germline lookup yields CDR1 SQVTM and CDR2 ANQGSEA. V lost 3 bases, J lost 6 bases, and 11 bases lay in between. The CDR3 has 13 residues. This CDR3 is CSVDGGRDEKLFF. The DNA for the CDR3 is TGCAGCGTTGATGGGGGTAGAGATGAAAAACTGTTTTTT.

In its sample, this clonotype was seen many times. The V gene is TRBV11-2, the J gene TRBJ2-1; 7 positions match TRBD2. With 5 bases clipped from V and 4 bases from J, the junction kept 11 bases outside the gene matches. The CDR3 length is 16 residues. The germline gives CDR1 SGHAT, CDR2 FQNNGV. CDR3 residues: CASSAASGFSYNEQFF. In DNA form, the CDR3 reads TGTGCCAGCAGCGCCGCTAGCGGCTTTTCGTACAATGAGCAGTTCTTC.

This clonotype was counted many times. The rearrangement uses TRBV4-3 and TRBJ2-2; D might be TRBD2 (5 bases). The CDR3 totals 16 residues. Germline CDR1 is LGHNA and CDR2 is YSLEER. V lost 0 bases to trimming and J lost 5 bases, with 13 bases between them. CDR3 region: CASSQDDARRTGELFF. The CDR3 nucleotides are TGCGCCAGCAGCCAAGATGACGCGAGGAGGACCGGGGAGCTGTTTTTT.

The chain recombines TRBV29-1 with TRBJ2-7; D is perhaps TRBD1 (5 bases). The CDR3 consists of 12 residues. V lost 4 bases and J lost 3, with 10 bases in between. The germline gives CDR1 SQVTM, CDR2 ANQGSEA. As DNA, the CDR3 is TGCAGCGTTGCAGGGTCAGGCTACGAGCAGTACTTC. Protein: CSVAGSGYEQYF.

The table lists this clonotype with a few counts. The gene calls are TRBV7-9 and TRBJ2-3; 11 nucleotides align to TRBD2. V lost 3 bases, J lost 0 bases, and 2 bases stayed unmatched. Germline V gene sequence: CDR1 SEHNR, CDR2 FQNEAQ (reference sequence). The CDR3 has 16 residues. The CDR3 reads CASSFIAGGSTDTQYF. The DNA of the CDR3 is TGTGCCAGCAGCTTTATAGCGGGAGGGAGCACAGATACGCAGTATTTT.

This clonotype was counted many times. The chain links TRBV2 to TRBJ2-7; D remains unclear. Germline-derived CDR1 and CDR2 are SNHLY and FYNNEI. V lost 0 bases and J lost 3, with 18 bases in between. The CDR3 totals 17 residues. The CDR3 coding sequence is TGTGCCAGCAGTGAAGCGCTGTTGGCTCATCTGATCTACGAGCAGTACTTC. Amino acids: CASSEALLAHLIYEQYF. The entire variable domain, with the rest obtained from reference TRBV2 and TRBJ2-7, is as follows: EPEVTQTPSHQVTQMGQEVILRCVPISNHLYFYWYRQILGQKVEFLVSFYNNEISEKSEIFDDQFSVERPDGSNFTLKIRSTKLEDSAMYFCASSEALLAHLIYEQYFGPGTRLTVT.

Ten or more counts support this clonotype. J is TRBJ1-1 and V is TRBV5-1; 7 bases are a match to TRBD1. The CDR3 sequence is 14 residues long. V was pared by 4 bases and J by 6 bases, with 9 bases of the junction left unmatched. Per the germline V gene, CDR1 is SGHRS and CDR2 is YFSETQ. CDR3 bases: TGCGCCAGCAGCGGAAGTACAGGGGCCCCTGAAGCTTTCTTT. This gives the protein CASSGSTGAPEAFF.